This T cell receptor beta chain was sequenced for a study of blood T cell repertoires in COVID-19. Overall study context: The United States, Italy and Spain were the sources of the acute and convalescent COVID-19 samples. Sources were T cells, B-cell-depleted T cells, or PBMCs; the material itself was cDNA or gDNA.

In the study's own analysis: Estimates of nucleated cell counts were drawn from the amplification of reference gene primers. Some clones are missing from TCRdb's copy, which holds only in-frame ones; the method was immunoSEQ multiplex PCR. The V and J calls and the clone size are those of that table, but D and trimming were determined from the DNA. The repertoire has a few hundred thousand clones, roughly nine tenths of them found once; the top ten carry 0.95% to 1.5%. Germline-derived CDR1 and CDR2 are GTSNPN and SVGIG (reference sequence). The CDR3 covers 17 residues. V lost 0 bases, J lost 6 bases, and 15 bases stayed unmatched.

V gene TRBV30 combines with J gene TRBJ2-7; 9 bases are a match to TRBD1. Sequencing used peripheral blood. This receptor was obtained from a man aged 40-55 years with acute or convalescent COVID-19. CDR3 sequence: CAWSVLYPGQGFREQYF. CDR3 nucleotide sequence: TGTGCCTGGAGTGTACTCTACCCGGGACAGGGTTTTCGCGAGCAGTACTTC. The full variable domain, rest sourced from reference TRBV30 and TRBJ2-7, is SQTIHQWPATLVQPVGSPLSLECTVEGTSNPNLYWYRQAAGRGLQLLFYSVGIGQISSEVPQNLSASRPQDRQFILSSKKLLLSDSGFYLCAWSVLYPGQGFREQYFGPGTRLTVT.